Sequencing of this T cell receptor (beta chain) was carried out in a study of technical replicates of blood from a few donors. Profiled with immunoSEQ multiplex PCR; TCRdb holds only in-frame clones, not every one. The data hold 81,000 or so clones, with 96% observed a single time. Germline V lookup: CDR1 SEHNR, CDR2 FQNEAQ (reference sequence). This CDR3 spans 14 amino acids. With 2 bases removed from V and 1 base from J, the gap between germline ends came to 9 bases. The sample consisted of T cells isolated from PBMCs. This chain links TRBV7-9 with TRBJ2-7, with D perhaps matching TRBD2 (5 bases). This clonotype was obtained from a human donor in good health. CDR3: CASSLLTGSYEQYF. The DNA for the CDR3 is TGTGCCAGCAGCTTACTCACGGGGTCCTACGAGCAGTACTTC.